The rows below give T cell receptor beta chains drawn from one sample of a study of cytomegalovirus exposure and HLA in healthy donors. TCRdb's copy holds only in-frame clones and misses some; the assay was immunoSEQ multiplex PCR. The sample shows around 140,000 clones, approximately 80% of them seen only once. Input material: PBMCs. These receptors originate from a woman aged 40 to 49 in good health and CMV-seronegative. The CDR3 runs from the conserved cysteine through the conserved F or W. A D gene is named only where the DNA matches it firmly. A clone size is listed for some rows: how often the clone was seen (once, few, many), or a class if it is expanded.

TRBJ1-2 | few | TRBD1 | TRBV28 | CASNAGGSYGYTF | TGTGCCAGCAACGCAGGGGGCTCCTATGGCTACACCTTC
TRBJ1-2 | NA | TRBD1 | TRBV29-1 | CSVVKGGEGYTF | TGCAGCGTTGTAAAAGGGGGCGAAGGCTACACCTTC
TRBJ2-2 | few | NA | TRBV4-2 | CASSQQGTKRGELFF | TGTGCCAGCAGCCAACAGGGGACTAAAAGGGGGGAGCTGTTTTTT
TRBJ1-3 | NA | NA | TRBV28 | CASSLRGGTGGNTIYF | TGTGCCAGCAGTTTGAGGGGGGGGACTGGTGGAAACACCATATATTTT
TRBJ1-5 | few | TRBD1 | TRBV6-6 | CASSPGQGYNQPQHF | TGTGCCAGCAGCCCGGGACAGGGGTACAATCAGCCCCAGCATTTT
TRBJ2-7 | NA | NA | TRBV6-1 | CASREEGRAYEQYF | TGTGCCAGCAGGGAGGAGGGGAGAGCCTACGAGCAGTACTTC
TRBJ2-2 | NA | TRBD2 | TRBV7-9 | CASSYPSGGQVTGELFF | TGTGCCAGCAGCTACCCTAGCGGGGGTCAGGTTACCGGGGAGCTGTTTTTT
TRBJ2-2 | NA | NA | TRBV7-9 | CASSLGVLGEDNTGELFF | TGTGCCAGCAGCTTAGGGGTTTTGGGAGAGGATAACACCGGGGAGCTGTTTTTT
TRBJ1-1 | NA | NA | TRBV18 | CASSPPPRRGTEAFF | TGTGCCAGCTCACCACCTCCAAGGCGGGGGACTGAAGCTTTCTTT
TRBJ1-5 | NA | NA | TRBV15 | CATSPLGGGSNQPQHF | TGTGCCACCAGCCCGCTCGGTGGGGGGAGCAATCAGCCCCAGCATTTT
TRBJ1-5 | NA | NA | TRBV5-8 | CASSLALRDQPQHF | TGTGCCAGCAGCTTGGCACTTCGGGATCAGCCCCAGCATTTT
TRBJ1-5 | NA | TRBD1 | TRBV19 | CASSIGDRGTNQPQHF | TGTGCCAGTAGTATAGGGGACAGGGGAACGAATCAGCCCCAGCATTTT
TRBJ1-6 | NA | NA | TRBV15 | CATSRDQDRLLNSPLHF | TGTGCCACCAGCAGAGATCAGGACAGACTCCTTAATTCACCCCTCCACTTT
TRBJ2-1 | NA | TRBD1 | TRBV5-6 | CASSVTGSTYEQFF | TGTGCCAGCAGCGTGACAGGGTCCACATATGAGCAGTTCTTC
TRBJ1-1 | NA | NA | TRBV18 | CASSPLASGGGRTEAFF | TGTGCCAGCTCACCGCTAGCATCGGGAGGGGGTAGAACTGAAGCTTTCTTT
TRBJ1-4 | NA | TRBD1 | TRBV29-1 | CSGQGAGEKLFF | TGCAGCGGACAGGGGGCGGGAGAAAAACTGTTTTTT
TRBJ1-2 | once | TRBD1 | TRBV7-2 | CASSAQGGIGYTF | TGTGCCAGCAGCGCCCAGGGGGGTATTGGCTACACCTTC
TRBJ2-3 | NA | NA | TRBV2 | CASKRGITDTQYF | TGTGCCAGCAAACGAGGCATCACAGATACGCAGTATTTT
TRBJ2-5 | few | TRBD1 | TRBV6-1 | CASTVAGGIKETQYF | TGTGCCAGCACGGTTGCAGGGGGAATAAAAGAGACCCAGTACTTC
TRBJ2-1 | NA | NA | TRBV5-1 | CASSLVGAPGFYNEQFF | TGCGCCAGCAGCTTAGTGGGGGCACCGGGATTTTACAATGAGCAGTTCTTC
TRBJ1-3 | NA | NA | TRBV5-4 | CASSVRDMRNTIYF | TGTGCCAGCAGCGTCCGGGACATGCGAAACACCATATATTTT
TRBJ1-1 | NA | NA | TRBV5-4 | CASSLAGFDTEAFF | TGTGCCAGCAGCTTGGCCGGGTTTGACACTGAAGCTTTCTTT